The 22 T cell receptor beta chains in this list originate from one sample, sequenced in a study of T cells in Graves' hyperthyroidism and ophthalmopathy. RNA transcripts provided the source from which TCR beta CDR3 regions were amplified. The HTBI primer set was used in a first-round RT-PCR of the TCR CDR3. One entry per CDR3 protein, called by TCRdb with MiXCR from the multiplex PCR reads. The table records about 770,000 distinct CDR3 sequences, under 20% of them present only once. The sequenced material came from blood. These TCRs come from a woman aged 50 to 65 with Graves' hyperthyroidism that later progressed to Graves' ophthalmopathy.

This clonotype was counted at least ten times. The chain has TRBV20-1 and TRBJ1-4; D ambiguous. The CDR3 runs 12 residues. Germline V gene data show CDR1 as DFQATT and CDR2 as SNEGSKA (reference sequence). Trimming took off 5 bases at V and 4 bases at J, with 8 bases between the two ends. CDR3: CSAWRNNEKLFF. The CDR3 DNA is TGCAGTGCTTGGAGAAATAATGAAAAACTGTTTTTT.

This sequence joins TRBV20-1 and TRBJ2-7; 9 bases align to TRBD1. This CDR3 comprises 14 residues. The V segment lost 0 bases and the J segment 2 bases; nucleotides outside the gene matches: 2. Germline assignment: CDR1 DFQATT and CDR2 SNEGSKA (reference sequence). CDR3 amino acids: CSARDGTGTYEQYF. The CDR3 DNA reads TGCAGTGCTAGAGACGGGACAGGGACCTACGAGCAGTACTTC.

This clonotype was seen repeatedly, ten times or more. This chain uses TRBV3-1 with TRBJ1-1; no firm D call. The CDR3 is 14 amino acids. The V gene's germline CDR1 is LGHDT and CDR2 YNNKEL (reference sequence). V was cut by 1 base and J by 3 bases, with 9 bases left in between. CDR3 sequence: CASSQAGSDTEAFF. The CDR3 DNA follows: TGTGCCAGCAGCCAAGCGGGGTCCGACACTGAAGCTTTCTTT.

This clonotype was seen repeatedly, ten times or more. This chain links TRBV20-1 with TRBJ1-4; maybe TRBD1 (6 bases). Germline V CDR1 and CDR2: DFQATT, SNEGSKA (reference sequence). The CDR3 extends over 14 amino acids. Deletions cut 4 bases from V and 8 bases from J, with 17 bases between. The CDR3 spells CSANLGGVGEKLFF. The DNA of the CDR3 is TGCAGTGCTAACTTAGGGGGTGTCGGGGAAAAACTGTTTTTT.

The chain uses TRBV27 and TRBJ1-3; D gene uncertain. The V and J ends lost 4 bases and 4 bases respectively, with 11 bases between them. The germline V gene has CDR1 MNHEY and CDR2 SMNVEV (reference sequence). This CDR3 is 14 amino acids long. CDR3 bases: TGTGCCAGCAGTTCCGGGGAGGCGGGAAACACCATATATTTT. Amino acid sequence: CASSSGEAGNTIYF.

The chain carries TRBV7-9 and TRBJ2-5, with TRBD2 matching 11 bases. V shed 5 bases and J 3 bases; nucleotides not matched to a gene: 8. Germline CDR1 is SEHNR and CDR2 is FQNEAQ (reference sequence). This CDR3 comprises 16 residues. CDR3 DNA: TGTGCCAGCAGCCTAGAATTACTAGCGGGGGAAGAGACCCAGTACTTC. The encoded protein is CASSLELLAGEETQYF.

This clonotype occurred a few times. The gene calls are TRBV4-1 and TRBJ1-2; 7 bases fit TRBD1. The germline gives CDR1 MGHRA, CDR2 YSYEKL. V was clipped by 1 base and J by 3 bases; unmatched bases: 8. This CDR3 spans 16 amino acids. CDR3 DNA sequence: TGCGCCAGCAGCCAAGGGACAGGCCGGGGGGACTATGGCTACACCTTC. Translation gives CASSQGTGRGDYGYTF.

This clonotype was detected many times. This chain links TRBV5-1 with TRBJ1-2, with 11 bases identical to TRBD1. V shed 3 bases and J 2 bases; nucleotides not matched to a gene: 3. In germline, CDR1 is SGHRS, CDR2 YFSETQ. The CDR3 spans 15 residues. The CDR3 DNA reads TGCGCCAGCAGCTCTGGGGACAGGGGGAACTATGGCTACACCTTC. Translation gives CASSSGDRGNYGYTF.

This clonotype occurred many times. V gene TRBV20-1 combines with J gene TRBJ2-1; 12 bases align to TRBD2. This CDR3 comprises 13 residues. CDR1 and CDR2 from the germline V gene are DFQATT and SNEGSKA (reference sequence). The V gene end was trimmed by 5 bases and the J gene end by 8 bases; junction bases not matched to a gene: 4. Here the CDR3 reads CSAGLAGGDEQFF. The CDR3 nucleotides are TGCAGTGCTGGCCTAGCGGGGGGGGATGAGCAGTTCTTC.

This clonotype was counted between two and nine times. The chain joins TRBV5-1 to TRBJ1-5; no definite D call. Germline V gives CDR1 SGHRS, CDR2 YFSETQ. CDR3 length: 13 residues. V shed 5 bases and J shed 5 bases, with 11 bases lying between them. CDR3 sequence: CASSITADQPQHF. CDR3 nucleotide sequence: TGCGCCAGCAGTATAACGGCTGATCAGCCCCAGCATTTT.

The chain has TRBV6-2 or TRBV6-3 and TRBJ1-1; possible D gene TRBD1, 6 bases. Trimming pared 6 bases from V and 6 bases from J, leaving 14 bases between. Germline V CDR1 and CDR2: MNHEY, SVGEGT. The CDR3 is 13 amino acids. This CDR3 reads CASSTGSFSEAFF. CDR3 DNA sequence: TGTGCCAGCAGCACAGGGAGTTTCTCTGAAGCTTTCTTT.

The table lists this clonotype with many counts. The V and J genes are TRBV12-3 or TRBV12-4 and TRBJ1-2; possible D gene TRBD1, 6 bases. Trimming stripped 6 bases from V and 8 bases from J, with 10 bases between. The CDR3 runs to 11 residues. Here the CDR3 DNA reads TGTGCCAGCAGACAGGGTTACGGCTACACCTTC. Its protein product is CASRQGYGYTF.

This clonotype was recorded a few times. The chain links TRBV12-3 or TRBV12-4 to TRBJ1-2; D call uncertain. Deletions cut 0 bases from V and 8 bases from J, with 13 bases between. The CDR3 sequence is 14 residues long. The CDR3, as DNA: TGTGCCAGCAGTTTAGCCAGATCTGCGGGAGGCTACACCTTC. This encodes CASSLARSAGGYTF.

This clonotype was observed many times. V gene TRBV2 combines with J gene TRBJ2-7; 7 positions agree with TRBD1. The CDR3 spans 15 residues. The J segment lost 2 bases and the V segment lost 7 bases, leaving 11 bases of the junction unmatched. Germline loops: CDR1 SNHLY, CDR2 FYNNEI. This CDR3 is CASNWDSRGTYEQYF. Written as DNA, the CDR3 is TGTGCCAGCAATTGGGACAGCCGAGGAACCTACGAGCAGTACTTC. The whole variable domain, remainder taken from reference TRBV2 and TRBJ2-7, is EPEVTQTPSHQVTQMGQEVILRCVPISNHLYFYWYRQILGQKVEFLVSFYNNEISEKSEIFDDQFSVERPDGSNFTLKIRSTKLEDSAMYFCASNWDSRGTYEQYFGPGTRLTVT.

V is TRBV4-2 and J is TRBJ1-5; maybe TRBD1 (6 bases). This CDR3 has 14 amino acids. Trimming stripped 0 bases from V and 7 bases from J, with 10 bases between. Looked up from germline, CDR1 is LGHNA and CDR2 is YNFKEQ. The CDR3 nucleotides are TGTGCCAGCAGCCAAGAAGGGGGTGGGCAGCCCCAGCATTTT. It specifies CASSQEGGGQPQHF.

At least ten counts were recorded for this clonotype. The rearrangement joins TRBV20-1 to TRBJ1-6, with TRBD1 as a possible D gene (5 bases). The CDR3 has 14 residues. V lost 5 bases and J 9 bases, leaving 17 bases between the germline ends. Germline V CDR1 and CDR2: DFQATT, SNEGSKA (reference sequence). The CDR3 loop reads CSASGTIRGSPLHF. CDR3 nucleotide sequence: TGCAGTGCTTCCGGGACCATAAGGGGTTCACCCCTCCACTTT.

This clonotype was found a few times. V usage is TRBV6-1 and J usage is TRBJ1-6; tentatively, D is TRBD1 (5 bases). V dropped 4 bases and J dropped 7 bases, with 14 bases sitting between them. The CDR3 is 15 amino acids. The V gene's germline CDR1 is MNHNS and CDR2 SASEGT. The CDR3 region is CASSGAGTENSPLHF. CDR3 in DNA: TGTGCCAGCAGTGGGGCCGGGACGGAGAATTCACCCCTCCACTTT.

This clonotype was observed a single time. J is TRBJ1-1 and V is TRBV28, with 8 nucleotides matching TRBD1. CDR1 and CDR2 from the germline V gene are MDHEN and SYDVKM. There are 14 residues in the CDR3. V shed 6 bases, J shed 3 bases, and the junction held 6 bases outside the gene matches. CDR3 loop: CASSPDRGDTEAFF. CDR3 coding DNA: TGTGCCAGCAGCCCCGACAGGGGAGACACTGAAGCTTTCTTT.

The count of this clonotype is one. A read error may explain this, as a much larger clone is one base away. V and J are TRBV12-3 or TRBV12-4 and TRBJ1-1; D gene uncertain. Trimming stripped 2 bases from V and 3 bases from J, with 7 bases between. The CDR3 totals 13 residues. The CDR3 is CASSLIDYTEAFF. The CDR3 nucleotides read TGTGCCAGCAGTTTAATTGATTACACTGAAGCTTTCTTT.

The chain employs TRBV2 and TRBJ1-5; the D gene is possibly TRBD1 (6 bases). The germline V gene has CDR1 SNHLY and CDR2 FYNNEI. The germline V and J ends were trimmed by 5 bases and 7 bases, with 12 bases remaining between them. This CDR3 has 13 amino acids. Here the CDR3 reads CASSMNRVQPQHF. The CDR3 coding sequence is TGTGCCAGCAGTATGAACAGGGTCCAGCCCCAGCATTTT.

This clonotype turned up a few times. V is TRBV20-1 and J is TRBJ2-5, with 10 bases matching TRBD2. The germline V gene has CDR1 DFQATT and CDR2 SNEGSKA (reference sequence). The CDR3 loop spans 14 amino acids. J lost 5 bases, V lost 6 bases, and 9 bases had no gene match. CDR3 sequence (DNA): TGCAGTGCGGACTTGCTAGCGGGGGTCGAGACCCAGTACTTC. Protein: CSADLLAGVETQYF.

This clonotype was counted at least ten times. V and J are TRBV18 and TRBJ1-2; the D is unclear. The CDR3 sequence is 15 residues long. Deletions cut 2 bases from V and 3 bases from J, with 13 bases between. Germline V gene sequence: CDR1 KGHSH, CDR2 LQKENI. CDR3 sequence (DNA): TGTGCCAGCTCACCAAGTTTAGGTTTCGACTATGGCTACACCTTC. Translated: CASSPSLGFDYGYTF. Variable domain in full (rest from reference TRBV18 and TRBJ1-2): NAGVMQNPRHLVRRRGQEARLRCSPMKGHSHVYWYRQLPEEGLKFMVYLQKENIIDESGMPKERFSAEFPKEGPSILRIQQVVRGDSAAYFCASSPSLGFDYGYTFGSGTRLTVV.